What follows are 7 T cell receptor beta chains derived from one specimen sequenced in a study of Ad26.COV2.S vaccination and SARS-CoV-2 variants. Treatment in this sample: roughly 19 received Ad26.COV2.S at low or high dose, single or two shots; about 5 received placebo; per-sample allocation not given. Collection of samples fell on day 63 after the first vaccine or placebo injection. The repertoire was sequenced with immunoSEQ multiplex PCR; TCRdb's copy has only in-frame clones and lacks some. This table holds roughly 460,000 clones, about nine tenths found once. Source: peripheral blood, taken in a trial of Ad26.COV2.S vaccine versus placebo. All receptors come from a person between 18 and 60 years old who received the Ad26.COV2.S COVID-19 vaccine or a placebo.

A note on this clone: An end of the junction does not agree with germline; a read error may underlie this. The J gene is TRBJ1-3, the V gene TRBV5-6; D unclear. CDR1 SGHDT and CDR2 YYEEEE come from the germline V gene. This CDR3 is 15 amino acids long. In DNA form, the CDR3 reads TGTGCCAGCAGCTTGGATCCCCCCGCTGGGAACACCATATATTTT. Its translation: CASSLDPPAGNTIYF.

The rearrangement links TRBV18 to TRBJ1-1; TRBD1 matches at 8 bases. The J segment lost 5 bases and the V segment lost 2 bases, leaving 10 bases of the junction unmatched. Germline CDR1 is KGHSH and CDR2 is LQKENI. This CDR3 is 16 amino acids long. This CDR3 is CASSPVATGASTEAFF. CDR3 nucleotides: TGTGCCAGCTCACCAGTCGCGACAGGGGCGAGTACTGAAGCTTTCTTT.

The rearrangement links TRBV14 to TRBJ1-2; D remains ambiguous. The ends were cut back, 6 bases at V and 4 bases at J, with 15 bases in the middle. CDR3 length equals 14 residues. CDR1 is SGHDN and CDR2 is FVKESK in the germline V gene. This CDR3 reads CASSPLWGSYGYTF. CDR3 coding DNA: TGTGCCAGCAGTCCCCTCTGGGGAAGCTATGGCTACACCTTC.

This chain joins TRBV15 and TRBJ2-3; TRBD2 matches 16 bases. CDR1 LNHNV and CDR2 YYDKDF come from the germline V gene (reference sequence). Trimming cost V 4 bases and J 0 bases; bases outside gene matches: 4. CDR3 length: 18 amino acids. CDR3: CATSTGTSGRVSTDTQYF. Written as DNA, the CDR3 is TGTGCCACCAGCACCGGGACTAGCGGGAGGGTAAGCACAGATACGCAGTATTTT.

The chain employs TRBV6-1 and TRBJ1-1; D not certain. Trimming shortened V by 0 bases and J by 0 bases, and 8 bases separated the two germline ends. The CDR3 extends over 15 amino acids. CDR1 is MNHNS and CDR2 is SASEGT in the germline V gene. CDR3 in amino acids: CASSEAKAMNTEAFF. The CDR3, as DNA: TGTGCCAGCAGTGAAGCGAAGGCGATGAACACTGAAGCTTTCTTT.

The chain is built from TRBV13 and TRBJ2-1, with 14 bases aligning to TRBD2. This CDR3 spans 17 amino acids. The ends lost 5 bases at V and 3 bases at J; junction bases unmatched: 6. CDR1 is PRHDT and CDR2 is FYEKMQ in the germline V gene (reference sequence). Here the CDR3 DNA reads TGTGCCAGCAGCCAAGACGGGACTAGCGGGAGCTACAATGAGCAGTTCTTC. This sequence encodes CASSQDGTSGSYNEQFF.

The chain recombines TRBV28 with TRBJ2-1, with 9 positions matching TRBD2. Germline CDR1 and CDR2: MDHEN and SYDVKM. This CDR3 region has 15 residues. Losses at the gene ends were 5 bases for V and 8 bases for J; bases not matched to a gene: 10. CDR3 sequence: CASSIFSGRSDEQFF. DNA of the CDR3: TGTGCCAGCAGTATTTTTAGCGGGAGAAGTGATGAGCAGTTCTTC.